The clone carrying this TCR beta chain has just one count. Its antigen is not identified. The CDR3 sequence is 11 residues long. The germline V and J ends were trimmed by 8 bases and 6 bases, with 13 bases remaining between them. The germline V gene encodes CDR1 SQVTM and CDR2 ANQGSEA. Assay used: immunoSEQ multiplex PCR; TCRdb lists only in-frame clones, some missing. Found here are 65,000 to 90,000 clones, about 89% of them singletons; the top ten hold more than 7%. This sample stems from a study of OX40 agonist ivuxolimab in advanced cancers. General study points: At doses 0.1 to 3.0 mg/kg, CD4+ and CD8+ clones expanded.

The sample consisted of CD4+ or CD8+ T cells sorted from blood, taken in a trial of the OX40 agonist ivuxolimab. This sequence joins TRBV29-1 and TRBJ1-2, with D possibly matching TRBD1 (6 bases). This receptor was obtained from an adult with an advanced solid tumor such as melanoma, head and neck, liver or kidney cancer. CDR3: CSYLTGNGYTF. The CDR3 nucleotides are TGCAGCTACCTTACAGGGAATGGCTACACCTTC.